The clone carrying this TCR beta chain was seen a few times. Its target is not known. The data were taken from a study of cytomegalovirus exposure and HLA in healthy donors. Trimming cost V 0 bases and J 6 bases, with 11 bases left between them. CDR1 and CDR2 (germline): LNHDA, SQIVND (reference sequence). CDR3 length: 14 amino acids. TCRdb's table, derived via immunoSEQ multiplex PCR, lists solely in-frame clones and lacks some. The data show around 150,000 clones, roughly 80% seen once. Findings and caveats of the study: CMV antigen specificity was confirmed in vitro for three CMV-associated chains.

This sequence joins TRBV19 and TRBJ1-1; D gene uncertain. Sequences were obtained from PBMCs. This TCR was sampled from a man aged 25-45 years in good health and CMV-seropositive. The CDR3 DNA is TGTGCCAGTAGTATAGATCTGGGTCGGGCTGAAGCTTTCTTT. As protein: CASSIDLGRAEAFF. Filled out from reference TRBV19 and TRBJ1-1, the complete variable domain reads DGGITQSPKYLFRKEGQNVTLSCEQNLNHDAMYWYRQDPGQGLRLIYYSQIVNDFQKGDIAEGYSVSREKKESFPLTVTSAQKNPTAFYLCASSIDLGRAEAFFGQGTRLTVV.